The 29 T cell receptor beta chains reported below all come from one sample, sequenced in a study of T-cell reconstitution after alpha-beta-depleted transplantation in children. The library targeted TCRbeta and was prepared with unique molecular identifiers. TCRdb passed the PCR reads through MiXCR, listing each CDR3 protein once. This table holds some 600,000 distinct CDR3 sequences, over 10% found once. This sample comprised PBMCs, mostly from graft donor cells, obtained 360 days after TCRalphabeta/CD19-depleted stem cell transplant. The source of these receptors is a male patient between 10 and 17 years old who had a stem cell transplant for acute myeloid leukemia, so the T cells may come from the graft donor.

J is TRBJ2-1 and V is TRBV23-1; 8 bases agree with TRBD2. TRBV23-1 is an ORF, with its function uncertain. The CDR3 has 17 residues. Trimming at V came to 4 bases and at J to 3 bases, leaving 11 bases not matched to a gene. The CDR3 is CASSPRGTSTIYNEQFF. For the CDR3, the DNA is TGCGCCAGCAGTCCTAGGGGGACTAGTACCATCTACAATGAGCAGTTCTTC.

The chain joins TRBV20-1 to TRBJ2-1; D ambiguous. Germline values: CDR1 DFQATT, CDR2 SNEGSKA (reference sequence). This CDR3 has 11 amino acids. Trimming stripped 6 bases from V and 9 bases from J, with 12 bases between. The CDR3 bases are TGCAGTGCCGGACCGGTGGTTGAGCAGTTCTTC. It is translated as CSAGPVVEQFF.

About this clonotype: A much larger clone differs by one base, so this may be a read error. The rearrangement links TRBV7-9 to TRBJ2-2; no clear D gene. Germline loops: CDR1 SEHNR, CDR2 FQNEAQ (reference sequence). Trimming stripped 8 bases from V and 3 bases from J, with 4 bases between. The CDR3 is made up of 11 amino acids. The CDR3 nucleotides read TGTGCCAGCGGGGACACCGGGGAGCTGTTTTTT. It codes for CASGDTGELFF.

The rearrangement uses TRBV5-6 and TRBJ2-1; the D gene is possibly TRBD1 (6 bases). V shed 4 bases and J shed 9 bases, with 20 bases lying between them. The CDR3 runs 15 residues. The germline CDR1 and CDR2 sequences are SGHDT and YYEEEE. The CDR3, as DNA: TGTGCCAGCAGCCCAACACAGGGTTTTGGAGTTGAGCAGTTCTTC. Its translation: CASSPTQGFGVEQFF.

V usage is TRBV9 and J usage is TRBJ2-3; D is possibly TRBD1 (6 bases). The germline V gene encodes CDR1 SGDLS and CDR2 YYNGEE. The germline V and J ends were trimmed by 2 bases and 5 bases, with 9 bases remaining between them. The length of the CDR3 is 13 residues. The chain's CDR3 is CASSVLGGDTQYF. Here the CDR3 DNA reads TGTGCCAGCAGCGTGCTAGGGGGAGATACGCAGTATTTT.

This clonotype was counted a few times. The rearrangement joins TRBV19 to TRBJ2-1; 10 positions agree with TRBD2. Germline V gives CDR1 LNHDA, CDR2 SQIVND (reference sequence). The CDR3 covers 15 residues. Unmatched junction bases numbered 9, after V lost 7 bases and J lost 6 bases. CDR3 DNA: TGTGCCAGTACAAGGGCTAGCGGGAGAATCAATGAGCAGTTCTTC. Its protein product is CASTRASGRINEQFF.

This clonotype was observed a few times. The rearrangement uses TRBV20-1 and TRBJ2-4; D not resolved. CDR1 and CDR2 (germline): DFQATT, SNEGSKA (reference sequence). The CDR3 totals 13 residues. Trimming cost V 4 bases and J 4 bases, with 11 bases left between them. CDR3 region: CSANAGPKNIQYF. In DNA form, the CDR3 reads TGCAGTGCTAACGCCGGGCCGAAAAACATTCAGTACTTC.

This clonotype was seen many times. The chain couples TRBV28 to TRBJ1-6; D is uncertain. Between the trimmed V and J ends, which lost 4 bases and 8 bases, there was a span of 9 bases. CDR3 size: 13 residues. In germline, CDR1 is MDHEN, CDR2 SYDVKM. The CDR3 protein is CASSYPFDSPLHF. CDR3 nucleotides: TGTGCCAGCAGTTACCCTTTCGATTCACCCCTCCACTTT.

The CDR3 DNA follows: TGTGCCAGCAGCCCCGCGGCACTAGCGGGAGGGGCCCAAGAGACCCAGTACTTC. It encodes CASSPAALAGGAQETQYF. The chain has TRBV7-3 and TRBJ2-5; 13 bases agree with TRBD2. In germline, CDR1 is SGHTA, CDR2 FQGTGA. V lost 5 bases to trimming and J lost 1 base; unmatched junction nucleotides: 10. The CDR3 runs to 18 residues.

This clonotype has only a few counts. The genes are TRBV28 and TRBJ2-2; 7 bases align to TRBD1. The CDR3 length is 14 residues. V shed 6 bases and J 13 bases; nucleotides not matched to a gene: 14. Germline-derived CDR1 and CDR2 are MDHEN and SYDVKM. This chain's CDR3 is CASRISWMTGRLFF. The CDR3 bases are TGTGCCAGCAGAATATCTTGGATGACAGGGCGGCTGTTTTTT.

This clonotype was counted many times. The chain employs TRBV20-1 and TRBJ2-1, with 15 bases that match TRBD2. This CDR3 region has 16 residues. Germline-derived CDR1 and CDR2 are DFQATT and SNEGSKA (reference sequence). V lost 3 bases, J lost 7 bases, and 7 bases stayed unmatched. As DNA, the CDR3 is TGCAGTGCTAGTGGACTAGCGGGAGGGCTGCGGAATGAGCAGTTCTTC. Translating gives CSASGLAGGLRNEQFF.

The V gene is TRBV7-2, the J gene TRBJ2-3; perhaps TRBD1 as D (5 bases). This CDR3 is 17 amino acids long. Germline CDR1 SGHTA, CDR2 FQGNSA. Trimming shortened V by 4 bases and J by 5 bases, and 22 bases separated the two germline ends. The CDR3 region is CASSSPQGRALLDTQYF. CDR3 sequence (DNA): TGTGCCAGCAGCTCCCCCCAGGGCAGGGCCCTTTTAGATACGCAGTATTTT.

This clonotype was found a few times. The V gene is TRBV12-3 or TRBV12-4, the J gene TRBJ2-7; a possible D gene is TRBD1 (5 bases). Trimming took off 6 bases at V and 3 bases at J, with 27 bases between the two ends. The CDR3 runs 18 residues. CDR3 coding DNA: TGTGCCAGCAGGCCCCCCGAGGAAGGGGCGACGTGGATCTACGAGCAGTACTTC. Translation: CASRPPEEGATWIYEQYF.

This clonotype was seen many times. An end of the junction differs from the germline gene, which may be a read error. Here the CDR3 reads CASSSGGLPPHF. CDR3 nucleotide sequence: TGTGCCAGCAGTTCGGGGGGGCTTCCCCCCCACTTC. This chain links TRBV6-2 or TRBV6-3 with TRBJ2-4, with 8 positions matching TRBD2. This CDR3 spans 12 amino acids. The germline CDR1 and CDR2 sequences are MNHEY and SVGEGT.

This chain uses TRBV20-1 with TRBJ2-6, with unresolved D. Trimming pared 5 bases from V and 4 bases from J, leaving 0 bases between. Germline CDR1 reads DFQATT; CDR2 reads SNEGSKA (reference sequence). The length of the CDR3 is 10 residues. The CDR3 region is CSAGANVLTF. CDR3 sequence (DNA): TGCAGTGCTGGGGCCAACGTCCTGACTTTC.

The rearrangement links TRBV6-5 to TRBJ2-3, with D perhaps matching TRBD1 (6 bases). CDR3 length: 11 amino acids. V dropped 8 bases and J dropped 11 bases, with 14 bases sitting between them. CDR1 is MNHEY, CDR2 SVGAGI, per germline. CDR3 region: CASGRGIEQYF. CDR3 DNA sequence: TGTGCCAGCGGAAGGGGGATAGAGCAGTATTTT.

The J gene is TRBJ2-5, the V gene TRBV5-1, with 8 bases aligning to TRBD2. Per germline, CDR1 SGHRS and CDR2 YFSETQ. With 0 bases clipped from V and 5 bases from J, the junction kept 9 bases outside the gene matches. This CDR3 is built from 16 residues. The CDR3 region has the DNA TGCGCCAGCAGCTTGGGGACTAGCCCGTCTCCGGAGACCCAGTACTTC. Encoded protein: CASSLGTSPSPETQYF.

This chain joins TRBV7-3 and TRBJ2-1; 7 bases are shared with TRBD2. Unmatched junction bases numbered 5, after V lost 5 bases and J lost 10 bases. The germline V gene encodes CDR1 SGHTA and CDR2 FQGTGA. The CDR3 has 12 residues. CDR3 sequence: CASSALAKEQFF. The CDR3 bases are TGTGCCAGCAGCGCACTAGCGAAAGAGCAGTTCTTC.

The genes are TRBV20-1 and TRBJ2-4; TRBD2 might be the D (6 bases). The CDR3 spans 12 residues. Between the trimmed V and J ends, which lost 2 bases and 8 bases, there was a span of 10 bases. Germline CDR1 and CDR2: DFQATT and SNEGSKA (reference sequence). As DNA, the CDR3 is TGCAGTGCTAGACGACTAGAGGACATTCAGTACTTC. Its translation: CSARRLEDIQYF.

This clonotype occurred a few times. The chain links TRBV12-3 or TRBV12-4 to TRBJ2-1; maybe TRBD2 (5 bases). The CDR3 consists of 15 residues. Trimming took 7 bases from V and 4 from J, leaving 17 bases between them. CDR3 sequence reads: CASNQSPSGYNEQFF. CDR3 in DNA: TGTGCCAGCAACCAGAGCCCGAGCGGATACAATGAGCAGTTCTTC.

V is TRBV6-5 and J is TRBJ2-1; D is unclear. Trimming shortened V by 2 bases and J by 0 bases, and 11 bases separated the two germline ends. Germline lookup yields CDR1 MNHEY and CDR2 SVGAGI. CDR3 size: 16 residues. The CDR3 loop reads CASSYLIPSSYNEQFF. CDR3 nucleotide sequence: TGTGCCAGCAGTTACCTCATCCCGTCCTCCTACAATGAGCAGTTCTTC.

This chain links TRBV14 with TRBJ2-1; D gene uncertain. CDR1 and CDR2 (germline): SGHDN, FVKESK. Between the trimmed V and J ends, which lost 4 bases and 1 base, there was a span of 11 bases. This CDR3 has 15 residues. This CDR3 reads CASSRRPSSYNEQFF. Written as DNA, the CDR3 is TGTGCCAGCAGCCGAAGACCCAGTTCCTACAATGAGCAGTTCTTC. The entire variable domain, with the rest obtained from reference TRBV14 and TRBJ2-1, is as follows: EAGVTQFPSHSVIEKGQTVTLRCDPISGHDNLYWYRRVMGKEIKFLLHFVKESKQDESGMPNNRFLAERTGGTYSTLKVQPAELEDSGVYFCASSRRPSSYNEQFFGPGTRLTVL.

In its sample, this clonotype was seen a few times. The V gene is TRBV5-1, the J gene TRBJ2-7; TRBD2 aligns across 13 bases. This CDR3 is built from 16 residues. The trim removed 3 bases at V and 5 bases at J, leaving 8 bases unmatched. From germline, CDR1 is SGHRS and CDR2 YFSETQ. The chain's CDR3 is CASSSGLAGLYDEQYF. In DNA form, the CDR3 reads TGCGCCAGCAGCTCGGGACTAGCGGGACTATATGACGAGCAGTACTTC.

The CDR3 reads CSARDPGLAGSPRSYEQYF. For the CDR3, the DNA is TGCAGTGCTAGAGATCCGGGACTAGCGGGTTCACCTCGCTCCTACGAGCAGTACTTC. This sequence joins TRBV20-1 and TRBJ2-7; TRBD2 agrees at 12 bases. Germline trimming cut 0 bases from V and 0 bases from J; bases unmatched to any gene: 12. CDR3 length equals 19 residues. Germline lookup yields CDR1 DFQATT and CDR2 SNEGSKA (reference sequence).

This clonotype has a handful of counts. This rearrangement joins TRBV29-1 to TRBJ2-7; 14 nucleotides match TRBD2. Germline lookup yields CDR1 SQVTM and CDR2 ANQGSEA. Germline trimming cut 3 bases from V and 2 bases from J; bases unmatched to any gene: 12. The CDR3 covers 18 residues. The CDR3 bases are TGCAGCGTTGAGAGGGACGGGACTAGCGGGAGAAGAACCTACGAGCAGTACTTC. It is translated as CSVERDGTSGRRTYEQYF.

This clonotype was observed a handful of times. The V call is TRBV18, the J call TRBJ2-4, with a weak D call TRBD1 (8 bases). CDR3 length equals 14 residues. V lost 2 bases and J lost 8, with 13 bases in between. CDR1 KGHSH and CDR2 LQKENI come from the germline V gene. The CDR3 DNA follows: TGTGCCAGCTCACCAAGACAGGGGAGGGACATTCAGTACTTC. Encoded protein: CASSPRQGRDIQYF.

This clonotype was detected many times. The rearrangement uses TRBV28 and TRBJ2-1, with 7 bases aligning to TRBD2. CDR3 length equals 14 residues. Germline assignment: CDR1 MDHEN and CDR2 SYDVKM. Written as DNA, the CDR3 is TGTGCTACCACTAGCGTTGTTTATAATGATGAGCAGTTCTTC. Amino acids: CATTSVVYNDEQFF.

V gene TRBV6-2 or TRBV6-3 combines with J gene TRBJ2-3; 8 positions match TRBD1. J was trimmed by 4 bases and V by 2 bases; bases with no gene match: 2. Per the germline V gene, CDR1 is MNHEY and CDR2 is SVGEGT. The CDR3 extends over 14 amino acids. As DNA, the CDR3 is TGTGCCAGCAGTTACCCGGGACAGGCAGATACGCAGTATTTT. Translated: CASSYPGQADTQYF.

This clonotype was detected only a few times. The chain links TRBV28 to TRBJ2-1, with D unclear. The CDR3 consists of 14 residues. Germline values: CDR1 MDHEN, CDR2 SYDVKM. Trimming stripped 6 bases from V and 2 bases from J, with 11 bases between. The CDR3 DNA follows: TGTGCCAGCAGCTTTACTGGAACCTACAATGAGCAGTTCTTC. Residues: CASSFTGTYNEQFF.